This is a list of T cell receptor beta chains from one sample in a study of CD8 T cells in Susac syndrome. Via MiXCR, TCRdb re-called the immunoSEQ multiplex PCR reads, giving one row per CDR3 protein. The data contain more than 40,000 distinct CDR3 sequences, more than 85% of them seen just once; the ten biggest clones take up 0.45% to 0.65%. Sequencing was carried out using CD8+ T cells from PBMCs. The receptor source for this set is a human donor in good health. The CDR3 runs from the conserved cysteine through the conserved F or W. The D gene is left open where the match is weak. The size field is filled for only some rows; it gives once, few, many or a size class.

.	TRBV20-1	.	TRBJ2-7	TGCAGTGCTAGAGCTCAAGGGACCTACGAGCAGTACTTC	CSARAQGTYEQYF
.	TRBV4-1	.	TRBJ2-7	TGCGCCAGCAGCCAAGGTGGCCAGGCCATCTACGAGCAGTACTTC	CASSQGGQAIYEQYF
.	TRBV5-1	.	TRBJ2-1	TGCGCCAGCAGCCCCCCCGTGGGCGATGAGCAGTTCTTC	CASSPPVGDEQFF
TRBD1	TRBV4-2	.	TRBJ2-7	TGTGCCAGCAGCTTATCCGGGACAGCTCATTCCGAGCAGTACTTC	CASSLSGTAHSEQYF
.	TRBV15	.	TRBJ2-2	TGTGCCACCAGCAGGCTTAAACAGGGCACCGCCGGGGAGCTGTTTTTT	CATSRLKQGTAGELFF
.	TRBV11-2	.	TRBJ1-1	TGTGCCAGCAGCTTTTACAGTAACCCAAAAGACAGATTGAACACTGAAGCTTTCTTT	CASSFYSNPKDRLNTEAFF
TRBD1	TRBV12-5	few	TRBJ2-7	TGTGCTATCAAAACCGGGACAGGGCTCAACGAGCAGTACTTC	CAIKTGTGLNEQYF
TRBD1	TRBV7-9	.	TRBJ2-7	TGTGCCAGCAGCCCCTCAGGGGGCGCGAGGGACGAGCAGTACTTC	CASSPSGGARDEQYF
TRBD1	TRBV4-1	.	TRBJ2-1	TGCGCCAGCAGCCAGGGGTTTTCGGGACAGTTCGTCAATGAGCAGTTCTTC	CASSQGFSGQFVNEQFF
.	TRBV27	.	TRBJ2-2	TGTGCCAGCAGCCTTAGTGGGGAGCTGTTTTTT	CASSLSGELFF
.	TRBV30	.	TRBJ1-5	TGTGCCTGGAGCCTCGACTCGGGCAATCAGCCCCAGCATTTT	CAWSLDSGNQPQHF
.	TRBV25-1	.	TRBJ1-1	TGTGCCAGCAGTGAGGCAGGGGAGAGCACTGAAGCTTTCTTT	CASSEAGESTEAFF
.	TRBV29-1	.	TRBJ1-2	TGCAGCGTTGAGAGGGGCAACTTCGAGGATGGCTACACCTTC	CSVERGNFEDGYTF
.	TRBV27	.	TRBJ2-7	TGTGCCAGCAGTTTTGGTGGGGGCAGGGTCTACGAGCAGTACTTC	CASSFGGGRVYEQYF
.	TRBV13	.	TRBJ2-5	TGTGCCAGCAGCACGACACACTTCGGGGAGACCCAGTACTTC	CASSTTHFGETQYF
.	TRBV13	.	TRBJ2-5	TGTGCCAGCAGCCTAGGGACACAACAAGAGACCCAGTACTTC	CASSLGTQQETQYF
.	TRBV29-1	.	TRBJ2-7	TGCAGCGGTGTCGGACAGTCGGGCTCCTACGAGCAGTACTTC	CSGVGQSGSYEQYF
TRBD2	TRBV12-3/TRBV12-4	.	TRBJ2-7	TGTGCCAGCAGTTTCAGCGGCGGGAGCGGCTACGAGCAGTACTTC	CASSFSGGSGYEQYF
.	TRBV5-6	.	TRBJ1-2	TGTGCCAGCAGCTTGGTCAATGCCTATGGCTACACCTTC	CASSLVNAYGYTF
TRBD1	TRBV29-1	.	TRBJ1-2	TGCAGCGTTAGCAGGGGGGCAAGCTATGGCTACACCTTC	CSVSRGASYGYTF
.	TRBV28	.	TRBJ1-1	TGTGCCAGCAGCCCCGGGCAGGAAGGCACTGAAGCTTTCTTT	CASSPGQEGTEAFF
.	TRBV7-9	.	TRBJ1-5	TGTGCCAGCAGCGGCGGTTCTCAGCCCCAGCATTTT	CASSGGSQPQHF
TRBD1	TRBV9	.	TRBJ2-7	TGTGCCAGCAGCGGCCGAGACAGGGGGGTGGGGAAAATCTACGAGCAGTACTTC	CASSGRDRGVGKIYEQYF
.	TRBV2	.	TRBJ2-2	TGTGCCAGCAGTGAACTCGCCAGCTACACCGGGGAGCTGTTTTTT	CASSELASYTGELFF
.	TRBV5-6	.	TRBJ1-1	TGTGCCAGCAGCTTGGAAGGTAGGGTTAACACTGAAGCTTTCTTT	CASSLEGRVNTEAFF
.	TRBV7-9	.	TRBJ2-1	TGTGCCAGCAGCGGCCGGGACCGGGAGTTCTTC	CASSGRDREFF
TRBD2	TRBV5-1	.	TRBJ2-1	TGCGCCAGCAGCTTGGTAGGTAGCGGGATTTACAATGAGCAGTTCTTC	CASSLVGSGIYNEQFF
TRBD2	TRBV3-1	.	TRBJ2-7	TGTGCCAGCAGCCAAGATCTGGCTAGCGGGTTCGACGAGCAGTACTTC	CASSQDLASGFDEQYF